This T cell receptor (beta chain) was identified during a study of blood T cell repertoires in COVID-19. Produced via immunoSEQ multiplex PCR; TCRdb's table is partial and in-frame only. The repertoire includes some 77,000 clones, about 83% of them detected once, and around 7.9% sits in the top ten. CDR3 length equals 15 residues. CDR1 and CDR2 from the germline V gene are SGHDN and FVKESK. With V trimmed by 3 bases and J by 4 bases, 7 bases remained unmatched. The sample consisted of peripheral blood. The TCR was taken from a man between 25 and 39 years old with acute or convalescent COVID-19. The chain combines TRBV14 with TRBJ1-2; 8 bases map to TRBD1. CDR3 amino acids: CASSQSGQAFYGYTF. The DNA of the CDR3 is TGTGCCAGCAGCCAGTCGGGACAGGCTTTCTATGGCTACACCTTC.